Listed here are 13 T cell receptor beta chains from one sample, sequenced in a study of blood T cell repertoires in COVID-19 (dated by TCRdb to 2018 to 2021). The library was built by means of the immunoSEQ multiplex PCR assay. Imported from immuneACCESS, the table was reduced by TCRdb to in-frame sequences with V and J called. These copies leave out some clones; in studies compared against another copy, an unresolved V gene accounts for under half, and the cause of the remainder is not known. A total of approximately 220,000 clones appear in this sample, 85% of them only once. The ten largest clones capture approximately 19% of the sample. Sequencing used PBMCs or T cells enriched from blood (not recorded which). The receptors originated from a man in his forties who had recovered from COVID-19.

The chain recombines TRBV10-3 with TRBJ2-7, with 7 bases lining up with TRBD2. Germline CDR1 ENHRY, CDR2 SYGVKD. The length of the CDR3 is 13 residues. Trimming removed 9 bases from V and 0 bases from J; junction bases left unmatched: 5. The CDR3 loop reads CAIKIAGSYEQYF. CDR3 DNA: TGTGCCATTAAGATAGCGGGCTCCTACGAGCAGTACTTC.

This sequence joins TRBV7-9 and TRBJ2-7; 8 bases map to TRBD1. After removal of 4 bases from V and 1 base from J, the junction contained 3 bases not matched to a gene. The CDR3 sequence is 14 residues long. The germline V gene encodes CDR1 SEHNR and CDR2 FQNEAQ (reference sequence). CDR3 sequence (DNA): TGTGCCAGCAGCTACCGACAGGGGTCCTACGAGCAGTACTTC. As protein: CASSYRQGSYEQYF.

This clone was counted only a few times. In nucleotides, the CDR3 is TGCGCCAGCAGCCGAGAGGAGGCCCGCTCACCCCTCCACTTT. This encodes CASSREEARSPLHF. V usage is TRBV4-1 and J usage is TRBJ1-6; D not resolved. Per germline, CDR1 MGHRA and CDR2 YSYEKL. The length of the CDR3 is 14 residues. Trimming removed 4 bases at V and 10 bases at J, with 14 bases between.

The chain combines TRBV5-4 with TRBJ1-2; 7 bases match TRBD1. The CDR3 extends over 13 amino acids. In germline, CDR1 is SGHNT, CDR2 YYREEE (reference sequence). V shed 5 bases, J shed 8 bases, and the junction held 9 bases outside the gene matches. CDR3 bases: TGTGCCAGCAGTTTGACAGGGAGTCGAGGCTACACCTTC. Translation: CASSLTGSRGYTF.

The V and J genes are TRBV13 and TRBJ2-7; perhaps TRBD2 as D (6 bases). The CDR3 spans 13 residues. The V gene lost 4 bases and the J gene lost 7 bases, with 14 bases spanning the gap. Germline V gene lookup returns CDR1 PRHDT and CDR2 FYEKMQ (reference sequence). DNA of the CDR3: TGTGCCAGCAGCTCCGGAGGGGTGCGGGAGCAGTACTTC. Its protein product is CASSSGGVREQYF.

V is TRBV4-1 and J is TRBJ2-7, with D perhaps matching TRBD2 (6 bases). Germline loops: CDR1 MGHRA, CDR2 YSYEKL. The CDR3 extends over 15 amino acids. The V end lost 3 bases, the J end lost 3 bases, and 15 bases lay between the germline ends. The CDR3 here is CASSQAGTGDYEQYF. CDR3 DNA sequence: TGCGCCAGCAGCCAGGCCGGTACGGGAGACTACGAGCAGTACTTC.

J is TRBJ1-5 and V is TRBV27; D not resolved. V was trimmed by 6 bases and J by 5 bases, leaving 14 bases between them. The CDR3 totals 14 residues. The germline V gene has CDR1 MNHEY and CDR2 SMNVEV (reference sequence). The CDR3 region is CASSRTPTYQPQHF. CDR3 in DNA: TGTGCCAGCAGCCGAACACCAACCTATCAGCCCCAGCATTTT.

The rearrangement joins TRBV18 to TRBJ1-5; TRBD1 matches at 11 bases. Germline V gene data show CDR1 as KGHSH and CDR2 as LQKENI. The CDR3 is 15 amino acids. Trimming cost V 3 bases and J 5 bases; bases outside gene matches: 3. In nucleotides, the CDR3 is TGTGCCAGCTCACCCTGGACAGGGGGCGATCAGCCCCAGCATTTT. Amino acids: CASSPWTGGDQPQHF.

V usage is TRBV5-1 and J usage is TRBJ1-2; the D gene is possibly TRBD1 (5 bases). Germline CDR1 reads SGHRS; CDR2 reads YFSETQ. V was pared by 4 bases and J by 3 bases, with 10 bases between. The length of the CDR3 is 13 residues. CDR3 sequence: CASSKDSYYGYTF. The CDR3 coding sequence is TGCGCCAGCAGCAAAGACAGTTACTATGGCTACACCTTC.

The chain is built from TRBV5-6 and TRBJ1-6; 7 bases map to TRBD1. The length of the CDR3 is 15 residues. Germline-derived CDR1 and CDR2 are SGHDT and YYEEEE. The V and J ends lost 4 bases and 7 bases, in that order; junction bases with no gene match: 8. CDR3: CASSPRDSSNSPLHF. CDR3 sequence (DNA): TGTGCCAGCAGCCCCCGGGACAGCTCCAATTCACCCCTCCACTTT.

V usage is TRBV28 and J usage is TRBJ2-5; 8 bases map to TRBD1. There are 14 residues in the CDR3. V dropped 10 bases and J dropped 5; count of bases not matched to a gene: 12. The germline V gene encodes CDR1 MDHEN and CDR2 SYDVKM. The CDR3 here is CATSHGQGRETQYF. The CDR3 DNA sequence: TGTGCCACCTCACACGGACAGGGAAGGGAGACCCAGTACTTC.

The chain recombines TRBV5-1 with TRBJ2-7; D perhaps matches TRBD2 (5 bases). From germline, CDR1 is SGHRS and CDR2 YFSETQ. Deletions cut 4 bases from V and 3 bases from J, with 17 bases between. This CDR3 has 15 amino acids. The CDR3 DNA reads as TGCGCCAGCAGCAGCCGACCCGGGGAATACTACGAGCAGTACTTC. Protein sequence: CASSSRPGEYYEQYF.

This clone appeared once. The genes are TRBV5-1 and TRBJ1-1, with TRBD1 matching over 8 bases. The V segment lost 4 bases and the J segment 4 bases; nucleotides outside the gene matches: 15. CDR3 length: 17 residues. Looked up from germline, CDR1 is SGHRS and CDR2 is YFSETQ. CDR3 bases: TGCGCCAGCAGCCTCGACAGGGGTATCAGTTTGGGCACTGAAGCTTTCTTT. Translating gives CASSLDRGISLGTEAFF.